The clone carrying this TCR beta chain has ten or more counts. Its antigen remains unknown. Germline lookup yields CDR1 MDHEN and CDR2 SYDVKM. The V segment lost 7 bases and the J segment 4 bases; nucleotides outside the gene matches: 10. This CDR3 comprises 15 residues. This record belongs to a study of T cells in Graves' hyperthyroidism and ophthalmopathy. Study-level background: Peripheral blood was drawn at first diagnosis, prior to all treatment.

Study-level points and caveats: Most expanded thyroid clonotypes above 0.001 recurred in blood.

Amplification yielded TCR beta CDR3 regions, with RNA transcripts as the source. HTBI primers were the set used in a first-round RT-PCR of the TCR CDR3. MiXCR was run by TCRdb on the multiplex PCR reads, yielding one entry per CDR3 protein. Of around 420,000 distinct CDR3 sequences detected, less than 20% appear once; the ten largest clones hold roughly 14%. Patients showing uncontrolled infection, other autoimmune disease, pregnancy or lactation were ineligible. Around 10 ml fresh peripheral blood yielded the PBMCs. The genes are TRBV28 and TRBJ2-1, with 7 bases matching TRBD2. This TCR was recovered from a woman under 30 with Graves' hyperthyroidism. The sequenced sample consisted of blood. CDR3 amino acids: CASILGGGPYNEQFF. The CDR3 nucleotides read TGTGCCAGCATCCTTGGGGGGGGACCTTACAATGAGCAGTTCTTC.